This T cell receptor beta chain was captured by sequencing in a study of CD8+CD57+ T cells in acquired aplastic anemia. General observations from the study: About 30 CD8+ CDR3 sequences occurred in both the patients and the controls.

Whoever was chosen for sequencing had shown CD8+CD57+ cell expansion by flow cytometry. With no exception, the patients had severe acquired aplastic anemia. Patients were therapy-naive when their blood was sampled. This clonotype was recorded only once. What it binds is unknown. After removal of 3 bases from V and 5 bases from J, the junction contained 1 base not matched to a gene. CDR1 is MGHDK and CDR2 is SYGVNS in the germline V gene. This CDR3 has 13 residues. Genomic DNA served as template for TCR beta VDJ and CDR3 profiling. Via MiXCR, TCRdb re-called the reads, giving one row per CDR3 protein. The repertoire holds hundreds of thousands of distinct CDR3 sequences, with less than 35% as singletons.

The chain uses TRBV25-1 and TRBJ2-3; 8 positions agree with TRBD1. The TCR was taken from a human donor with aplastic anemia. Material: sorted CD4+, CD8+, or CD8+CD57+ T cells (not recorded which) from PBMCs. CDR3 sequence reads: CASSDGQGDTQYF. The CDR3 DNA is TGTGCCAGCAGTGACGGACAGGGAGATACGCAGTATTTT.